The clone carrying this T cell receptor beta chain was counted between two and nine times. This sample is part of a study of T cells after yellow fever vaccination. Study overall: SMART-Seq v4 Ultra Low Input prepared the low-cell-number fractions.

This CDR3 is 13 amino acids long. Trimming removed 8 bases from V and 4 bases from J, with 14 bases in between. TCRdb re-called the 5' RACE reads with MiXCR, one entry per CDR3 protein. The sample holds 360,000 or so distinct CDR3 sequences; under 14% are singletons and the top ten take 15% to 20%. The chain uses TRBV12-3 or TRBV12-4 and TRBJ1-1; TRBD1 is a possible D gene (5 bases). This TCR was sampled from a man younger than 35 who received the YFV17D yellow fever vaccine. Sample: PBMCs, taken on the day of the first yellow fever vaccination. Written as DNA, the CDR3 is TGTGCCAGCGGACCACAGGAGGCCACTGAAGCTTTCTTT. It translates to CASGPQEATEAFF.